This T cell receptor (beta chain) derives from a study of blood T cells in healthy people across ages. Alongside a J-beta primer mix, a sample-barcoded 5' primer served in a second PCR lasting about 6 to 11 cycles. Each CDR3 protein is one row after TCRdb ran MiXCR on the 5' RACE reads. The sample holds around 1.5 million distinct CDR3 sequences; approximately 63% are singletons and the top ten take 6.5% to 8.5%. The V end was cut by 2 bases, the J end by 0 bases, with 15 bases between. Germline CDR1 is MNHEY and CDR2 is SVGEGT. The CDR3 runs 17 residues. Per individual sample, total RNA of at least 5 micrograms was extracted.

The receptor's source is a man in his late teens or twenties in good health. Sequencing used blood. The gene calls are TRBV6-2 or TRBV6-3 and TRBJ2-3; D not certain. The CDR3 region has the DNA TGTGCCAGCAGTTACACACCGCGTCCAGAGAGCACAGATACGCAGTATTTT. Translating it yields CASSYTPRPESTDTQYF.